The rows below give T cell receptor beta chains drawn from one sample of a study of molecular identifiers for immune sequencing clone quantification. TCRdb itself ran the PCR reads through MiXCR, one entry per CDR3 protein. The repertoire holds more than 35,000 distinct CDR3 sequences, with about 18% as singletons. Sequencing was carried out using naive CD8+ T cells from blood, with Jurkat cell RNA spiked in. These receptor sequences come from a human donor in good health. Some libraries in this study had Jurkat cell RNA spiked in. CDR3s include the opening cysteine and the closing phenylalanine or tryptophan. A D gene is named only where the DNA matches it firmly. Only some rows state a clone size, as once, few, many or a class for expanded clones.

abundance,j_gene,v_gene,d_gene,CDR3nt,CDR3aa
many,TRBJ1-1,TRBV6-2/TRBV6-3,-,TGTGCCAGCAGTTACCTGGGGAACACTGAAGCTTTCTTT,CASSYLGNTEAFF
-,TRBJ2-4,TRBV28,TRBD1,TGTGCCAGCACTACATCACCGGGACAGGGGCCAAACATTCAGTATTTC,CASTTSPGQGPNIQYF
many,TRBJ2-3,TRBV4-3,-,TGCGCCAGCAGCCAATCCCCAGGGCCTAGCACAGATACGCAGTATTTT,CASSQSPGPSTDTQYF
many,TRBJ2-3,TRBV4-2,TRBD2,TGTGCCAGCAGCCAAGCGGGAGGGGGCACAGATACGCAGTATTTT,CASSQAGGGTDTQYF
many,TRBJ2-4,TRBV4-3,-,TGCGCCAGCAGCCCTTTTTATGACAAACTAGCCAAAAACATTCAGTACTTC,CASSPFYDKLAKNIQYF
many,TRBJ1-1,TRBV12-3/TRBV12-4,TRBD1,TGTGCCAGCAGGTCCACAGGGGGCGACACTGAAGCTTTCTTT,CASRSTGGDTEAFF
-,TRBJ2-1,TRBV5-3,-,TGTGCCAGCAGCGACAACAGCCCATCGCAGTTCTTC,CASSDNSPSQFF
many,TRBJ2-7,TRBV7-6,-,TGTGCCAGCAGCTTAGCCCCAACGGGGGTAAACGAGCAGTACTTC,CASSLAPTGVNEQYF
few,TRBJ2-1,TRBV12-3/TRBV12-4,-,TGTGCCAGCAGTTTCGGCGATGAGCAGTTCTTC,CASSFGDEQFF
few,TRBJ2-5,TRBV4-1,-,TGCGCCAGCAGCCCCGCGGGCATTCAAGAGGCCCAGTACTTC,CASSPAGIQEAQYF
many,TRBJ1-1,TRBV6-2/TRBV6-3,-,TGTGCCAGCAGCGCCTGGTTGGTTTCGGGGACTGAAGCTTTCTTT,CASSAWLVSGTEAFF
-,TRBJ2-7,TRBV7-8,-,TGTGCCGGCAGCTTAACACTCTACGAGCAGTACTTC,CAGSLTLYEQYF
many,TRBJ2-7,TRBV20-1,TRBD2,TGCAGTGCTAGGCCGGAACTTAGCGGGGGGATGTACGAGCAGTACTTC,CSARPELSGGMYEQYF
-,TRBJ2-7,TRBV4-1,-,TGCGCCAGCAGCCAAGATCCGGGGAACGAGCAGTACTTC,CASSQDPGNEQYF
many,TRBJ2-4,TRBV5-5,-,TGTGCCAGCACCACGGGTCCTGCCAAAAACATTCAGTACTTC,CASTTGPAKNIQYF
many,TRBJ1-5,TRBV20-1,-,TGCAGTGCTAGCCAGCTGGGCCTCTGGGGGGAAGGGCAGCCCCAGCATTTT,CSASQLGLWGEGQPQHF
many,TRBJ1-5,TRBV4-1,-,TGCGCCAGCAGCCAAGGCCCCCCGGGCAATCAGCCCCAGCATTTT,CASSQGPPGNQPQHF
many,TRBJ2-6,TRBV4-3,-,TGCGCCAGCAGCCAAGGCGGGTTATCCTCTGGGGCCAACGTCCTGACTTTC,CASSQGGLSSGANVLTF
many,TRBJ1-6,TRBV19,TRBD1,TGTGCCAGTAGTATAGTGGCAGGGGGTACGGATTCACCCCTCCACTTT,CASSIVAGGTDSPLHF
many,TRBJ1-1,TRBV7-9,-,TGTGCCAGCAGGGGCCCTTTTTTGAACACTGAAGCTTTCTTT,CASRGPFLNTEAFF
-,TRBJ2-7,TRBV7-9,-,TGTGCCAGCAGCTACCCGGGTAAACCCTACGAGCAGTACTTC,CASSYPGKPYEQYF
few,TRBJ2-2,TRBV24-1,TRBD1,TGTGCCACCAGTGATTTAGGACAGGACAACACCGGGGAGCTGTTTTTT,CATSDLGQDNTGELFF
many,TRBJ2-3,TRBV14,TRBD1,TGTGCCAGCAGCCCTCCGGGACAGGGCTATGCAGATACGCAGTATTTT,CASSPPGQGYADTQYF
medium-sized,TRBJ2-5,TRBV5-4,-,TGTGCCAGCAGCCAACATGGGGTAACAGGGTGGCAAGAGACCCAGTACTTC,CASSQHGVTGWQETQYF
-,TRBJ2-1,TRBV4-3,TRBD1,TGCGCCAGCAGCCAAGATCATGGGACAGTGGCCTACAATGAGCAGTTCTTC,CASSQDHGTVAYNEQFF
-,TRBJ2-7,TRBV3-1,-,TGTGCCAGCAGCCAAGGAATAGTGTACGAGCAGTACTTC,CASSQGIVYEQYF
-,TRBJ2-3,TRBV27,-,TGTGCCAGCAGTCTCACAGATACGCAGTATTTT,CASSLTDTQYF
medium-sized,TRBJ2-7,TRBV29-1,TRBD1,TGCAGCATAATCGTCACAGGGGGCTACGAGCAGTACTTC,CSIIVTGGYEQYF
many,TRBJ2-1,TRBV10-2,TRBD2,TGCGCCAGTACAGTGACTAGCGGTTACAATGAGCAGTTCTTC,CASTVTSGYNEQFF
few,TRBJ2-7,TRBV11-2,-,TGTGCCAGCAGCTTAGTTACAGCCTCCTACGAGCAGTACTTC,CASSLVTASYEQYF
-,TRBJ2-1,TRBV4-3,-,TGCGCCAGCAGCCAAGAGATGGCGGGGTTCTCCTACAATGAGCAGTTCTTC,CASSQEMAGFSYNEQFF
-,TRBJ2-5,TRBV3-1,TRBD2,TGTGCCAGCAGCCACGAGTGGAGCGGGGACCCCAGGGAGACCCAGTACTTC,CASSHEWSGDPRETQYF
few,TRBJ2-2,TRBV9,-,TGTGCCAGCAGCCGAGGCAGGGAGCTGTTTTTT,CASSRGRELFF
many,TRBJ2-1,TRBV4-2,TRBD1,TGTGCCAGCAGAGGACAGGGGACGGATGAGCAGTTCTTC,CASRGQGTDEQFF
few,TRBJ2-5,TRBV28,TRBD2,TGTGCCACCCACTTTGCCCGGGGGGGTGGGACCCAGTACTTC,CATHFARGGGTQYF
few,TRBJ1-1,TRBV19,-,TGTGCCAGTAGGATCAGGGGATCGAACACTGAAGCTTTCTTT,CASRIRGSNTEAFF
many,TRBJ1-1,TRBV25-1,-,TGTGCCAGCAGCGGCACAGTGGCTGAAGCTTTCTTT,CASSGTVAEAFF
-,TRBJ2-5,TRBV11-3,TRBD1,TGTGCCAGCAGCCCCCGGACAGGAGAAGAGACCCAGTACTTC,CASSPRTGEETQYF
many,TRBJ2-3,TRBV5-6,TRBD1,TGTGCCAGCAGCTTTCTCACAGGGGGCTCATTTGGTACGCAGTATTTT,CASSFLTGGSFGTQYF